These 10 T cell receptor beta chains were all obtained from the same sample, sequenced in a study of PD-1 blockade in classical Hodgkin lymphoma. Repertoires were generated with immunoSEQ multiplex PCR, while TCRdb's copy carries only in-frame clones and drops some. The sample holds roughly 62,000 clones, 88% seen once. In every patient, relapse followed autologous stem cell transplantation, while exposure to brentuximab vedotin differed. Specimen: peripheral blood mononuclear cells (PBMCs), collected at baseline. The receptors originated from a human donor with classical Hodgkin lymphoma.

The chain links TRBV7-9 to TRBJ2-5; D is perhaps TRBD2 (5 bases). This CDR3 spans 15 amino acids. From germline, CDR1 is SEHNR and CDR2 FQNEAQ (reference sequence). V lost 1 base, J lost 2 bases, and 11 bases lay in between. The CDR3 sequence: CASSLVRGAQETQYF. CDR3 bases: TGTGCCAGCAGCTTAGTACGGGGAGCGCAAGAGACCCAGTACTTC.

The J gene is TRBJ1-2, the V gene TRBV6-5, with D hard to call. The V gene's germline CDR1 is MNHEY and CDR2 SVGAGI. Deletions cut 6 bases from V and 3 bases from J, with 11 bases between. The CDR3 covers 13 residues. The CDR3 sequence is CASRIDRDYGYTF. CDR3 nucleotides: TGTGCCAGCAGAATAGACCGAGACTATGGCTACACCTTC.

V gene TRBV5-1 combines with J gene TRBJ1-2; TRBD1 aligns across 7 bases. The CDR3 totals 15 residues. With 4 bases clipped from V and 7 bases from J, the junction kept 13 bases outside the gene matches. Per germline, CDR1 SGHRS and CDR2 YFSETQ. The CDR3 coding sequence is TGCGCCAGCAGCCCCGGCCCCAGGGGGTCGGGTGGCTACACCTTC. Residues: CASSPGPRGSGGYTF. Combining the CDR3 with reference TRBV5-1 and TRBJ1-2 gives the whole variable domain KAGVTQTPRYLIKTRGQQVTLSCSPISGHRSVSWYQQTPGQGLQFLFEYFSETQRNKGNFPGRFSGRQFSNSRSEMNVSTLELGDSALYLCASSPGPRGSGGYTFGSGTRLTVV.

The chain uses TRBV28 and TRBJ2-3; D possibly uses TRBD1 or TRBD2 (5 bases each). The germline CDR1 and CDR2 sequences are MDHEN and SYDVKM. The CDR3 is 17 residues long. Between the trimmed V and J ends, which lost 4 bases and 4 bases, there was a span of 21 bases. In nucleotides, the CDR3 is TGTGCCAGCAGTTCCCCAGGGCAGGACTTTCCTTCAGATACGCAGTATTTT. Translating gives CASSSPGQDFPSDTQYF.

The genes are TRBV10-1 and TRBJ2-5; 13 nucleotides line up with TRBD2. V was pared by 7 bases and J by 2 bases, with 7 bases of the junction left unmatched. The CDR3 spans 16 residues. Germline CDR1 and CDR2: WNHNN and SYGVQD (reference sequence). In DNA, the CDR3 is TGCGCCAGCACCTCCGGACTAGCGGGGGTTCAAGAGACCCAGTACTTC. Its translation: CASTSGLAGVQETQYF.

The CDR3 reads CSVPSGPSNTGELFF. The CDR3 DNA reads as TGCAGCGTTCCTAGCGGGCCCTCGAACACCGGGGAGCTGTTTTTT. The chain has TRBV29-1 and TRBJ2-2; 8 bases fit TRBD2. V shed 5 bases and J 0 bases; nucleotides not matched to a gene: 5. CDR1 and CDR2 (germline): SQVTM, ANQGSEA. The CDR3 is 15 residues long.

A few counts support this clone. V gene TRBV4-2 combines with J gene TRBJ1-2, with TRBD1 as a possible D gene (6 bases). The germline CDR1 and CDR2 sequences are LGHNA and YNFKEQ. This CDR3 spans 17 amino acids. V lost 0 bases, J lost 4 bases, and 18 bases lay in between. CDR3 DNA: TGTGCCAGCAGCCAAGAGTCAGGAGGGGGATTCCCCTATGGCTACACCTTC. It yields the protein CASSQESGGGFPYGYTF.

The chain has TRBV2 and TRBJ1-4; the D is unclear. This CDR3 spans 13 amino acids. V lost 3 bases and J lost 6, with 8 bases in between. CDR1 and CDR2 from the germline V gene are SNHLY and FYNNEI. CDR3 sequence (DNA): TGTGCCAGCAGTGAGGCCTGGGATGAAAAACTGTTTTTT. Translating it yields CASSEAWDEKLFF.

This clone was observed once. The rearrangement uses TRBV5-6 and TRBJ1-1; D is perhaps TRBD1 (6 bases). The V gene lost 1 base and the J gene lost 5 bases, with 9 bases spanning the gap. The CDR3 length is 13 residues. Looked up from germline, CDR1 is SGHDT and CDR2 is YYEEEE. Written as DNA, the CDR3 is TGTGCCAGCAGCTTGTCAGGGGTAACTGAAGCTTTCTTT. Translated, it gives CASSLSGVTEAFF.

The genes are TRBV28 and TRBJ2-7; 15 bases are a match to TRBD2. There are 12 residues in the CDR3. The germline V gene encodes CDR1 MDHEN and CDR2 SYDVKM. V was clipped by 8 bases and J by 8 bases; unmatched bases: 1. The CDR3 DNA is TGTGCCAGCGGGACTAGCGGGGGGAAGCAGTACTTC. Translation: CASGTSGGKQYF. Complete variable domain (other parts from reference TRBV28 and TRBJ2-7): DVKVTQSSRYLVKRTGEKVFLECVQDMDHENMFWYRQDPGLGLRLIYFSYDVKMKEKGDIPEGYSVSREKKERFSLILESASTNQTSMYLCASGTSGGKQYFGPGTRLTVT.